Listed below are T cell receptor beta chains from one sample, sequenced in a study of shared clonotypes between healthy human individuals. The method was immunoSEQ multiplex PCR; TCRdb's version includes in-frame clones alone and lacks a portion of them. The sample contains roughly 1,500,000 clones, around 98% of which appear only once. The sequenced sample consisted of naive CD4+ T cells sorted from blood. The receptors shown here come from a man aged 25-45 years in good health. The CDR3 runs from the conserved cysteine through the conserved F or W. A D gene is named only where the DNA matches it firmly. Rows may omit the clone size; those that give it use once, few, many or a size class.

J,D,size,V,DNA,CDR3
TRBJ2-1,-,once,TRBV19,TGTGCCAGTAAGCGGGACAGATCCTACAATGAGCAGTTCTTC,CASKRDRSYNEQFF
TRBJ1-1,-,-,TRBV6-1,TGTGCCAGCAGTGAGTTCCAGGGAGTTTCCTCAGCTTTCTTT,CASSEFQGVSSAFF
TRBJ1-3,-,once,TRBV2,TGTGCCAGCAGGGATGGACGAAGCTCTGGAAACACCATATATTTT,CASRDGRSSGNTIYF
TRBJ1-5,-,-,TRBV7-2,TGTGCCAGCAGCCAACACACTGGACGGTGGAGCAATCAGCCCCAGCATTTT,CASSQHTGRWSNQPQHF
TRBJ2-3,TRBD2,-,TRBV9,TGTGCCAGCAGCGTAGCCCCAGCGGGAGGAGATACGCAGTATTTT,CASSVAPAGGDTQYF
TRBJ1-2,-,-,TRBV9,TGTGCCAGCAGCGCCCAAGGAGGCTGGGACTATGGCTACACCTTC,CASSAQGGWDYGYTF
TRBJ2-6,-,once,TRBV10-3,TGTGCCATCAGTGAAGTTTCTGGGGCCAACGTCCTGACTTTC,CAISEVSGANVLTF
TRBJ2-7,-,-,TRBV7-2,TGTGCCAGCAGCTTACGAGGGAGTCCCGAGCAGTACTTC,CASSLRGSPEQYF
TRBJ2-3,TRBD1,-,TRBV28,TGTGCCAGCAGTCCCGGGACAGGGTCCTCAGATACGCAGTATTTT,CASSPGTGSSDTQYF
TRBJ2-1,-,-,TRBV7-6,TGTGCCAGCAGCGTACTCAATGAGCAGTTCTTC,CASSVLNEQFF
TRBJ1-2,-,-,TRBV10-3,TGTGCCATCAGTGAAAAGGGGCTAAGGTGGGGCTACACCTTC,CAISEKGLRWGYTF
TRBJ2-1,TRBD2,-,TRBV5-1,TGCGCCAGCAGCTTGCCTCACCTAGCCGGGAGGGGGAATGAGCAGTTCTTC,CASSLPHLAGRGNEQFF